The rows below give T cell receptor beta chains drawn from one sample of a study of beta chain features in type 1 diabetes. Generated by immunoSEQ multiplex PCR, the TCRdb table keeps only in-frame clones and is missing some. The table has some 330,000 clones, approximately 11% seen once; the top ten hold under 0.02%. Sequencing was done on a sample of naive CD4+ T cells from blood. The source of these receptors is a woman aged 25 to 39 in good health. Each CDR3 is given with its conserved first and last residue. Each record gives: D gene, V gene, J gene, clone size, CDR3 DNA, CDR3 protein. The D gene is left open where the match is weak. Clone sizes are given selectively: once, few, many, or a class where the clone is expanded.

D gene: TRBD2
V gene: TRBV5-1
J gene: TRBJ2-3
clone size: -
CDR3 DNA: TGCGCCAGCAGCTTCTTCGCAACGGGAGGAAGCACAGATACGCAGTATTTT
CDR3 protein: CASSFFATGGSTDTQYF

D gene: TRBD2
V gene: TRBV18
J gene: TRBJ2-7
clone size: -
CDR3 DNA: TGTGCCAGCTCAGGGACTAGTTACGAGCAGTACTTC
CDR3 protein: CASSGTSYEQYF

D gene: -
V gene: TRBV29-1
J gene: TRBJ2-3
clone size: few
CDR3 DNA: TGCAGCGTCCGAGCGGATTCCACAGATACGCAGTATTTT
CDR3 protein: CSVRADSTDTQYF

D gene: TRBD2
V gene: TRBV11-2
J gene: TRBJ2-6
clone size: few
CDR3 DNA: TGTGCCAGCAGCTCACTAGCGGGGTATCTTGGGGCCAACGTCCTGACTTTC
CDR3 protein: CASSSLAGYLGANVLTF

D gene: TRBD1
V gene: TRBV5-1
J gene: TRBJ2-7
clone size: few
CDR3 DNA: TGCGCCAGCAGCTTCCGGGACAGTCAGTACGAGCAGTACTTC
CDR3 protein: CASSFRDSQYEQYF

D gene: -
V gene: TRBV14
J gene: TRBJ1-1
clone size: few
CDR3 DNA: TGTGCCAGCAGTTACAATCGGGTCCGGGGGAACACTGAAGCTTTCTTT
CDR3 protein: CASSYNRVRGNTEAFF

D gene: -
V gene: TRBV5-4
J gene: TRBJ1-1
clone size: -
CDR3 DNA: TGTGCCAGCAGCTGGGCGAGGGGGAGACGGAACACTGAAGCTTTCTTT
CDR3 protein: CASSWARGRRNTEAFF

D gene: -
V gene: TRBV21-1
J gene: TRBJ2-1
clone size: few
CDR3 DNA: TGTGCCAGCAGCAAACGACGGCTAGCGGGACCAATAAGCTCCTACAATGAGCAGTTCTTC
CDR3 protein: CASSKRRLAGPISSYNEQFF

D gene: TRBD2
V gene: TRBV29-1
J gene: TRBJ2-3
clone size: -
CDR3 DNA: TGCAGCGTTTCGGGGGAGGGGACTAGCCGGAGCGGGGGGGATACGCAGTATTTT
CDR3 protein: CSVSGEGTSRSGGDTQYF

D gene: -
V gene: TRBV9
J gene: TRBJ2-7
clone size: -
CDR3 DNA: TGTGCCAGCAGCGTAGGAACAGGCCGGGTAGATGAGCAGTACTTC
CDR3 protein: CASSVGTGRVDEQYF

D gene: TRBD2
V gene: TRBV30
J gene: TRBJ2-7
clone size: few
CDR3 DNA: TGTGCCTGGAGCCGCGGACTAGCGGGAGATGACGAGCAGTACTTC
CDR3 protein: CAWSRGLAGDDEQYF